This is a list of T cell receptor beta chains from one sample in a study of long-term antiretroviral therapy in people with HIV. Profiling relied on immunoSEQ multiplex PCR, and the TCRdb table lists in-frame clones only, not all of them. Counted here are about 41,000 clones, approximately 94% occurring once; the ten biggest clones make up 2% to 2.5%. The sequenced sample was unsorted PBMCs, obtained almost 9.5 years after starting antiretroviral therapy. All receptors derive from a man aged 25-40 years with HIV. CDR3s include the opening cysteine and the closing phenylalanine or tryptophan. The order of the fields is J gene, V gene, clone size, D gene, CDR3 protein, CDR3 DNA. The D gene is left open where the match is weak. The size field is filled for only some rows; it gives once, few, many or a size class.

>TRBJ2-5|TRBV19|once|.
CASSGIEGPAGLQETQYF
TGTGCCAGTAGTGGGATAGAGGGCCCCGCGGGGCTCCAAGAGACCCAGTACTTC
>TRBJ2-2|TRBV9|once|TRBD2
CASSVESGGASGELFF
TGTGCCAGCAGCGTAGAAAGCGGGGGGGCGTCCGGGGAGCTGTTTTTT
>TRBJ1-2|TRBV2|.|.
CATNDGGRGIGYTF
TGTGCCACCAACGACGGGGGGAGAGGTATTGGCTACACCTTC
>TRBJ2-3|TRBV7-6|.|.
CASSLLGNTDTQYF
TGTGCCAGCAGCCTCTTAGGGAACACAGATACGCAGTATTTT
>TRBJ2-3|TRBV7-3|.|TRBD2
CASSLAAGGNTQYF
TGTGCCAGCAGCTTAGCGGCGGGGGGGAATACGCAGTATTTT
>TRBJ2-3|TRBV7-3|.|.
CASSLGTVPDTQYF
TGTGCCAGCAGCTTAGGGACTGTGCCAGATACGCAGTATTTT
>TRBJ1-2|TRBV7-2|.|.
CASSLSVLSGRESGYTF
TGTGCCAGCAGCTTATCAGTGCTGTCGGGACGGGAATCTGGCTACACCTTC
>TRBJ1-1|TRBV4-1|.|TRBD1
CASSQRTGNTEAFF
TGCGCCAGCAGCCAGAGGACAGGGAACACTGAAGCTTTCTTT
>TRBJ2-5|TRBV5-1|.|.
CASSWELKETQYF
TGCGCCAGCAGCTGGGAGCTCAAAGAGACCCAGTACTTC
>TRBJ2-1|TRBV6-4|.|.
CASSDSGGKDEQFF
TGTGCCAGCAGTGACTCTGGGGGCAAAGATGAGCAGTTCTTC
>TRBJ1-1|TRBV28|.|.
CASSLPTGRGEAFF
TGTGCCAGCAGTTTACCAACCGGGAGGGGGGAAGCTTTCTTT
>TRBJ1-5|TRBV9|.|TRBD1
CASSAGQGASQPQHF
TGTGCCAGCAGCGCAGGACAGGGAGCGTCTCAGCCCCAGCATTTT
>TRBJ2-5|TRBV10-3|.|.
CAISKRPGTLYIQETQYF
TGTGCCATCAGTAAACGTCCCGGGACACTTTATATCCAAGAGACCCAGTACTTC
>TRBJ2-5|TRBV11-2|.|.
CASSLRDFRSQETQYF
TGTGCCAGCAGCTTACGGGACTTCAGGTCCCAAGAGACCCAGTACTTC
>TRBJ1-6|TRBV28|.|.
CASNGASYNSPLHF
TGTGCCAGCAATGGGGCATCCTATAATTCACCCCTCCACTTT
>TRBJ2-2|TRBV28|.|.
CASSLRGRGELFF
TGTGCCAGCAGCCTCCGCGGTCGGGGGGAGCTGTTTTTT
>TRBJ1-2|TRBV28|.|.
CASSLELSGPYGYTF
TGTGCCAGCAGTTTGGAACTTTCCGGTCCTTATGGCTACACCTTC
>TRBJ1-2|TRBV5-1|.|TRBD1
CASSLEGATNYGYTF
TGCGCCAGCAGCTTGGAGGGGGCAACTAACTATGGCTACACCTTC
>TRBJ2-5|TRBV29-1|.|.
CSVEVDWGETQYF
TGCAGCGTTGAGGTCGATTGGGGGGAGACCCAGTACTTC
>TRBJ1-2|TRBV6-5|.|.
CASKEWTDNGYTF
TGTGCCAGCAAGGAGTGGACAGACAATGGCTACACCTTC
>TRBJ2-2|TRBV29-1|.|.
CSVWSSLVGELFF
TGCAGCGTATGGTCTTCTCTTGTCGGGGAGCTGTTTTTT
>TRBJ1-4|TRBV2|once|.
CASSDYEKLFF
TGTGCCAGCAGTGATTATGAAAAACTGTTTTTT
>TRBJ1-1|TRBV5-4|.|.
CASTQEGTEAFF
TGTGCCAGCACACAGGAGGGTACTGAAGCTTTCTTT
>TRBJ2-2|TRBV10-1|.|TRBD1
CASSESQGDPNTGELFF
TGCGCCAGCAGTGAGTCGCAGGGGGACCCGAACACCGGGGAGCTGTTTTTT
>TRBJ2-1|TRBV11-3|.|.
CASSLGQSDEQFF
TGTGCCAGCAGCTTAGGGCAGTCGGATGAGCAGTTCTTC
>TRBJ2-3|TRBV5-1|.|.
CASSFLGLTDTQYF
TGCGCCAGCAGCTTCCTGGGGTTAACAGATACGCAGTATTTT
>TRBJ1-1|TRBV5-5|.|.
CASSLEGGGDTEAFF
TGTGCCAGCAGCTTGGAAGGAGGGGGGGACACTGAAGCTTTCTTT
>TRBJ2-2|TRBV29-1|few|.
CSGGGTGELFF
TGCAGCGGAGGGGGAACCGGGGAGCTGTTTTTT
>TRBJ1-1|TRBV6-1|.|TRBD1
CASGTVGDTEAFF
TGTGCCAGCGGGACAGTCGGGGACACTGAAGCTTTCTTT